The 15 T cell receptor beta chains below all came from one sample that was sequenced in a study of Tregs in tolerant kidney transplant recipients. The data were produced by immunoSEQ multiplex PCR, yet TCRdb's version contains in-frame clones alone and is incomplete. The sample contains around 85,000 clones, under 95% of which appear only once. The sequencing here drew on Tregs from blood, taken before the transplant. These receptors originate from a human donor who received a combined kidney and bone marrow transplant.

The chain's CDR3 is CASSQSRHHSGNTIYF. The DNA of the CDR3 is TGTGCCAGCAGCCAATCGCGACACCACTCTGGAAACACCATATATTTT. V usage is TRBV16 and J usage is TRBJ1-3; the D is unclear. Germline CDR1 KGHSY, CDR2 FQNENV. The V gene lost 0 bases and the J gene lost 0 bases, with 9 bases spanning the gap. The CDR3 runs 16 residues.

The chain links TRBV5-5 to TRBJ2-3; TRBD1 aligns across 8 bases. The V and J ends lost 0 bases and 6 bases, in that order; junction bases with no gene match: 3. Germline CDR1 and CDR2: SGHKS and YYEKEE (reference sequence). CDR3 length: 14 residues. DNA for the CDR3: TGTGCCAGCAGCTTGGGGACAGGGTTGGATACGCAGTATTTT. The encoded protein is CASSLGTGLDTQYF.

The V gene is TRBV27, the J gene TRBJ1-2; the D gene is possibly TRBD1 (5 bases). Germline V gene data show CDR1 as MNHEY and CDR2 as SMNVEV (reference sequence). The CDR3 has 12 residues. V was trimmed by 5 bases and J by 6 bases, leaving 10 bases between them. The CDR3 region has the DNA TGTGCCAGCAGTAAGAGGGGCCATGGCTACACCTTC. Translating it yields CASSKRGHGYTF.

The rearrangement uses TRBV7-2 and TRBJ1-4; D uncertain. CDR1 and CDR2 from the germline V gene are SGHTA and FQGNSA. This CDR3 has 14 residues. Trimming pared 5 bases from V and 2 bases from J, leaving 9 bases between. Written as DNA, the CDR3 is TGTGCCAGCAGCCCCGTCGGGACTAATGAAAAACTGTTTTTT. Translating gives CASSPVGTNEKLFF.

The rearrangement links TRBV19 to TRBJ1-4; 8 bases align to TRBD1. The germline gives CDR1 LNHDA, CDR2 SQIVND (reference sequence). J gave up 8 bases and V 5 bases, and 10 bases lay outside the gene matches. The CDR3 contains 15 residues. CDR3 in DNA: TGTGCCAGTAGTTTTTGGGACAGGTCGAGCGAAAAACTGTTTTTT. Amino acid sequence: CASSFWDRSSEKLFF. Full variable domain (remainder filled in from reference TRBV19 and TRBJ1-4): DGGITQSPKYLFRKEGQNVTLSCEQNLNHDAMYWYRQDPGQGLRLIYYSQIVNDFQKGDIAEGYSVSREKKESFPLTVTSAQKNPTAFYLCASSFWDRSSEKLFFGSGTQLSVL.

The rearrangement uses TRBV5-1 and TRBJ2-1, with D possibly TRBD2 on 6 matching bases. This CDR3 is 16 amino acids long. Germline CDR1 SGHRS, CDR2 YFSETQ. The V and J ends lost 0 bases and 2 bases respectively, with 12 bases between them. The CDR3 loop reads CASSLVGGATYNEQFF. CDR3 sequence (DNA): TGCGCCAGCAGCTTGGTTGGCGGGGCCACCTACAATGAGCAGTTCTTC.

The chain uses TRBV9 and TRBJ1-5; perhaps TRBD1 as D (5 bases). Germline V gives CDR1 SGDLS, CDR2 YYNGEE. The length of the CDR3 is 14 residues. With 7 bases removed from V and 0 bases from J, the gap between germline ends came to 11 bases. The CDR3 protein is CASGRGNSNQPQHF. The CDR3 region has the DNA TGTGCCAGCGGGAGGGGCAATAGCAATCAGCCCCAGCATTTT.

The chain couples TRBV18 to TRBJ2-3, with 9 bases aligning to TRBD1. The V and J ends lost 3 bases and 1 base, in that order; junction bases with no gene match: 5. Germline loops: CDR1 KGHSH, CDR2 LQKENI. CDR3 length: 16 amino acids. CDR3 loop: CASSPGQGAGTDTQYF. CDR3 sequence (DNA): TGTGCCAGCTCACCGGGACAGGGAGCGGGCACAGATACGCAGTATTTT.

This sequence joins TRBV28 and TRBJ2-1, with 7 bases lining up with TRBD2. CDR1 and CDR2 from the germline V gene are MDHEN and SYDVKM. V shed 6 bases, J shed 2 bases, and the junction held 4 bases outside the gene matches. The CDR3 has 14 residues. Here the CDR3 DNA reads TGTGCCAGCAGGGCGGGAGAAGCCTACAATGAGCAGTTCTTC. Residues: CASRAGEAYNEQFF.

This chain uses TRBV28 with TRBJ2-7; no clear D gene. This CDR3 has 11 residues. Trimming took off 7 bases at V and 3 bases at J, with 7 bases between the two ends. Looked up from germline, CDR1 is MDHEN and CDR2 is SYDVKM. In nucleotides, the CDR3 is TGTGCCAGCACGGAATTCTACGAGCAGTACTTC. Protein: CASTEFYEQYF.

This rearrangement joins TRBV2 to TRBJ1-1; no definite D call. The CDR3 runs to 14 residues. Germline CDR1 SNHLY, CDR2 FYNNEI. With 6 bases removed from V and 1 base from J, the gap between germline ends came to 12 bases. CDR3 sequence reads: CASSPPHPNTEAFF. The CDR3 coding sequence is TGTGCCAGCAGCCCCCCCCACCCGAACACTGAAGCTTTCTTT.

This clone appeared a single time. This sequence joins TRBV2 and TRBJ1-1, with TRBD1 as a possible D gene (6 bases). With 10 bases removed from V and 0 bases from J, the gap between germline ends came to 12 bases. The length of the CDR3 is 13 residues. CDR1 and CDR2 from the germline V gene are SNHLY and FYNNEI. CDR3 DNA sequence: TGTGCCACCACCGGGGGCCTGAACACTGAAGCTTTCTTT. As protein: CATTGGLNTEAFF.

This clone turned up a few times. Other DNA sequences in the same sample also yield this CDR3. The rearrangement uses TRBV19 and TRBJ2-7; D not certain. There are 14 residues in the CDR3. Trimming removed 5 bases from V and 2 bases from J, with 13 bases in between. Germline-derived CDR1 and CDR2 are LNHDA and SQIVND (reference sequence). This chain's CDR3 is CASSPSAVTYEQYF. Written as DNA, the CDR3 is TGTGCCAGTAGTCCCTCGGCAGTCACCTACGAGCAGTACTTC.

This clone occurred once. The V and J genes are TRBV6-6 and TRBJ1-3; D perhaps matches TRBD1 (5 bases). Germline V lookup: CDR1 MNHNY, CDR2 SVGAGI (reference sequence). Between the trimmed V and J ends, which lost 2 bases and 4 bases, there was a span of 12 bases. The CDR3 spans 15 residues. CDR3 sequence: CASSYGRGIGNTIYF. Here the CDR3 DNA reads TGTGCCAGCAGTTACGGTCGGGGCATCGGAAACACCATATATTTT.

The chain has TRBV6-5 and TRBJ2-7; the D gene is possibly TRBD1 (6 bases). The CDR3 length is 15 residues. The ends were cut back, 2 bases at V and 2 bases at J, with 13 bases in the middle. Germline V gives CDR1 MNHEY, CDR2 SVGAGI. CDR3 DNA sequence: TGTGCCAGCAGTTACGGGGGCAGACCCCCCTACGAGCAGTACTTC. This codes for CASSYGGRPPYEQYF.